This is a list of T cell receptor beta chains from one sample in a study of cytomegalovirus exposure and HLA in healthy donors. Clones were read by immunoSEQ multiplex PCR, and TCRdb kept only the in-frame ones, dropping some. The table lists 70,000 to 95,000 clones, roughly 80% of them singletons. The sequenced material came from PBMCs. The receptors stem from a man aged 25-45 years in good health and CMV-seropositive. Both conserved end residues are part of each CDR3. The order of the fields is V gene, J gene, D gene, clone size, CDR3 DNA, CDR3 protein. D genes are given only for firm matches. Clone size is not always given. Where it is, it says once, few, many or a class for expanded clones.

v_gene: TRBV9; j_gene: TRBJ1-2; d_gene: NA; abundance: once; CDR3nt: TGTGCCAGCAGCGTGCTTGGAGATACAGGCTACACCTTC; CDR3aa: CASSVLGDTGYTF
v_gene: TRBV19; j_gene: TRBJ1-1; d_gene: NA; abundance: NA; CDR3nt: TGTGCCAGTAGTATCGATTTCCCAGGGCAAGCTTTCTTT; CDR3aa: CASSIDFPGQAFF
v_gene: TRBV30; j_gene: TRBJ1-2; d_gene: NA; abundance: NA; CDR3nt: TGTGCCTGGAGTTCGACCGGGAATCGGGGCTACACCTTC; CDR3aa: CAWSSTGNRGYTF
v_gene: TRBV6-1; j_gene: TRBJ1-1; d_gene: TRBD1; abundance: NA; CDR3nt: TGTGCCAGCAGCCCAGGGGGAGAAAACACTGAAGCTTTCTTT; CDR3aa: CASSPGGENTEAFF
v_gene: TRBV7-9; j_gene: TRBJ1-4; d_gene: TRBD1; abundance: NA; CDR3nt: TGTTCCAGCAGCTTAGACCGGGACAGTAATGAAAAACTGTTTTTT; CDR3aa: CSSSLDRDSNEKLFF
v_gene: TRBV7-9; j_gene: TRBJ2-7; d_gene: TRBD2; abundance: once; CDR3nt: TGTTCCAGCAGCTCTCAAGCGGGACCCTACGAGCAGTACTTC; CDR3aa: CSSSSQAGPYEQYF
v_gene: TRBV11-3; j_gene: TRBJ2-5; d_gene: TRBD2; abundance: once; CDR3nt: TGTGCCAGCAGCTTAGTCTGGGGAGGGGAGACCCAGTACTTC; CDR3aa: CASSLVWGGETQYF
v_gene: TRBV6-6; j_gene: TRBJ2-5; d_gene: NA; abundance: NA; CDR3nt: TGTGCCAGCAGTTACGGACAATACCAAGAGACCCAGTACTTC; CDR3aa: CASSYGQYQETQYF
v_gene: TRBV7-9; j_gene: TRBJ2-7; d_gene: TRBD2; abundance: NA; CDR3nt: TGTGCCAGCAGCTTACCTAGTCGGACTAGCGGCGCCTACGAGCAGTACTTC; CDR3aa: CASSLPSRTSGAYEQYF
v_gene: TRBV11-2; j_gene: TRBJ2-2; d_gene: TRBD1; abundance: NA; CDR3nt: TGTGCCAGCAGCATAGGGGTGGGACAGGGAAGGAACACCGGGGAGCTGTTTTTT; CDR3aa: CASSIGVGQGRNTGELFF
v_gene: TRBV4-3; j_gene: TRBJ2-1; d_gene: NA; abundance: few; CDR3nt: TGCGCCAGCAGCCTGGCGGGACAGACCAATGAGCAGTTCTTC; CDR3aa: CASSLAGQTNEQFF
v_gene: TRBV6-1; j_gene: TRBJ1-2; d_gene: NA; abundance: NA; CDR3nt: TGTGCCAGCAGTGAAGCGACGGGTAGCGGGGCACTTGGCTACACCTTC; CDR3aa: CASSEATGSGALGYTF
v_gene: TRBV28; j_gene: TRBJ2-5; d_gene: NA; abundance: NA; CDR3nt: TGTGCCAGCAGTGCCGCCCAACAGGCCCTCCAAGAGACCCAGTACTTC; CDR3aa: CASSAAQQALQETQYF
v_gene: TRBV4-1; j_gene: TRBJ2-2; d_gene: NA; abundance: NA; CDR3nt: TGCGCCAGCAGCCACTTCAACACCGGGGAGCTGTTTTTT; CDR3aa: CASSHFNTGELFF
v_gene: TRBV4-3; j_gene: TRBJ2-7; d_gene: NA; abundance: NA; CDR3nt: TGCGCCAGCAGCCAAGCAATTAGCTACGAGCAGTACTTC; CDR3aa: CASSQAISYEQYF
v_gene: TRBV19; j_gene: TRBJ1-5; d_gene: NA; abundance: once; CDR3nt: TGTGCCAGTAAGGAGAGCAATCAGCCCCAGCATTTT; CDR3aa: CASKESNQPQHF
v_gene: TRBV5-6; j_gene: TRBJ2-5; d_gene: NA; abundance: few; CDR3nt: TGTGCCAGCAGGAATCGGCAAGAGACCCAGTACTTC; CDR3aa: CASRNRQETQYF
v_gene: TRBV6-5; j_gene: TRBJ1-1; d_gene: NA; abundance: few; CDR3nt: TGTGCCAGTAGAGGTCCTATGAACACTGAAGCTTTCTTT; CDR3aa: CASRGPMNTEAFF
v_gene: TRBV7-3; j_gene: TRBJ2-3; d_gene: NA; abundance: once; CDR3nt: TGTGCCAGCAGCCAAGGGGGGGGTAGAGATACGCAGTATTTT; CDR3aa: CASSQGGGRDTQYF
v_gene: TRBV4-1; j_gene: TRBJ1-4; d_gene: NA; abundance: NA; CDR3nt: TGCGCCAGCAGCCAAGCGGGGGGGACTAATGAAAAACTGTTTTTT; CDR3aa: CASSQAGGTNEKLFF
v_gene: TRBV19; j_gene: TRBJ2-5; d_gene: NA; abundance: once; CDR3nt: TGTGCCAGTAGCCAAGGACAGCAAGAGACCCAGTACTTC; CDR3aa: CASSQGQQETQYF
v_gene: TRBV19; j_gene: TRBJ2-3; d_gene: TRBD2; abundance: NA; CDR3nt: TGTGCCAGTAGTATGTTTGGACTAGCGGTTATAAGCACAGATACGCAGTATTTT; CDR3aa: CASSMFGLAVISTDTQYF
v_gene: TRBV29-1; j_gene: TRBJ1-1; d_gene: TRBD1; abundance: NA; CDR3nt: TGCAGCGTTCGGGCCCAACAAACGTGGGGGCACAACAGGGGGGTGAACACTGAAGCTTTCTTT; CDR3aa: CSVRAQQTWGHNRGVNTEAFF
v_gene: TRBV4-1; j_gene: TRBJ1-1; d_gene: NA; abundance: NA; CDR3nt: TGCGCCAGCAGCCCTCGATCGTGGGAGGGCACTGAAGCTTTCTTT; CDR3aa: CASSPRSWEGTEAFF
v_gene: TRBV5-6; j_gene: TRBJ2-2; d_gene: TRBD2; abundance: once; CDR3nt: TGTGCCAGCAGCTTGGGGCCGCCCAGCGGGGAGCCCACCGGGGAGCTGTTTTTT; CDR3aa: CASSLGPPSGEPTGELFF
v_gene: TRBV10-3; j_gene: TRBJ2-7; d_gene: NA; abundance: NA; CDR3nt: TGTGCCATCAGTGAGGCAGGGAAAGGATACGAGCAGTACTTC; CDR3aa: CAISEAGKGYEQYF
v_gene: TRBV28; j_gene: TRBJ2-7; d_gene: TRBD2; abundance: NA; CDR3nt: TGTGCCAGCAGTTTAGGGCTAGCGGACACCTACGAGCAGTACTTC; CDR3aa: CASSLGLADTYEQYF
v_gene: TRBV5-4; j_gene: TRBJ1-1; d_gene: NA; abundance: few; CDR3nt: TGTGCCAGCAGCTTGGCTTCGGACACTGAAGCTTTCTTT; CDR3aa: CASSLASDTEAFF
v_gene: TRBV5-1; j_gene: TRBJ2-5; d_gene: TRBD1; abundance: NA; CDR3nt: TGCGCCAGCAGCTCGGACAGGTTTCAAGAGACCCAGTACTTC; CDR3aa: CASSSDRFQETQYF
v_gene: TRBV7-2; j_gene: TRBJ2-5; d_gene: NA; abundance: NA; CDR3nt: TGTGCCAGCAGCTTAGTTGGGTTACAGGGCGGGGAGACCCAGTACTTC; CDR3aa: CASSLVGLQGGETQYF
v_gene: TRBV19; j_gene: TRBJ1-5; d_gene: NA; abundance: NA; CDR3nt: TGTGCCAGTAATTCGGGGAGTAGCAATCAGCCCCAGCATTTT; CDR3aa: CASNSGSSNQPQHF
v_gene: TRBV14; j_gene: TRBJ1-1; d_gene: NA; abundance: few; CDR3nt: TGTGCCAGCAGCCTGGCACAGGGTAACACTGAAGCTTTCTTT; CDR3aa: CASSLAQGNTEAFF
v_gene: TRBV6-6; j_gene: TRBJ1-1; d_gene: NA; abundance: NA; CDR3nt: TGTGCCAGCAGTTACTCCAACGGTCGGTCGGACACTGAAGCTTTCTTT; CDR3aa: CASSYSNGRSDTEAFF
v_gene: TRBV6-5; j_gene: TRBJ2-7; d_gene: NA; abundance: many; CDR3nt: TGTGCCAGCAGTCGGACAGTAGTTGCGCCCTACGAGCAGTACTTC; CDR3aa: CASSRTVVAPYEQYF
v_gene: TRBV11-2; j_gene: TRBJ2-5; d_gene: TRBD1; abundance: once; CDR3nt: TGTGCCAGCAGCCGAGACAGGGGGGAGACCCAGTACTTC; CDR3aa: CASSRDRGETQYF
v_gene: TRBV7-9; j_gene: TRBJ2-3; d_gene: NA; abundance: NA; CDR3nt: TGTGCCAGCAGCTTGGTACTGAGCACAGATACGCAGTATTTT; CDR3aa: CASSLVLSTDTQYF
v_gene: TRBV5-1; j_gene: TRBJ1-3; d_gene: TRBD1; abundance: once; CDR3nt: TGCGCCAGCAGCTGGTCGACAGGGTACGATGGAAACACCATATATTTT; CDR3aa: CASSWSTGYDGNTIYF
v_gene: TRBV29-1; j_gene: TRBJ1-1; d_gene: NA; abundance: NA; CDR3nt: TGCAGCGTGAGAGGGCTCCCTCTCGTGAACACTGAAGCTTTCTTT; CDR3aa: CSVRGLPLVNTEAFF
v_gene: TRBV5-5; j_gene: TRBJ2-3; d_gene: TRBD2; abundance: few; CDR3nt: TGTGCCAGCAGCTTTCAGGGAGGGGCAGATACGCAGTATTTT; CDR3aa: CASSFQGGADTQYF
v_gene: TRBV5-4; j_gene: TRBJ2-1; d_gene: TRBD2; abundance: NA; CDR3nt: TGTGCCAGCAGCCCCCCTAGCGGGGGGAGCTACAATGAGCAGTTCTTC; CDR3aa: CASSPPSGGSYNEQFF
v_gene: TRBV11-1; j_gene: TRBJ1-4; d_gene: TRBD1; abundance: NA; CDR3nt: TGTGCCAGCAGCCGGACAGGGGTCTATGAAAAACTGTTTTTT; CDR3aa: CASSRTGVYEKLFF
v_gene: TRBV5-6; j_gene: TRBJ2-5; d_gene: NA; abundance: NA; CDR3nt: TGTGCCAGCAGCTCCTTTGTAGGGGAAGAGACCCAGTACTTC; CDR3aa: CASSSFVGEETQYF
v_gene: TRBV30; j_gene: TRBJ2-7; d_gene: NA; abundance: NA; CDR3nt: TGTGCCTGGAGTGTTTTAGGCAGGGTCTACGAGCAGTACTTC; CDR3aa: CAWSVLGRVYEQYF
v_gene: TRBV28; j_gene: TRBJ2-5; d_gene: NA; abundance: NA; CDR3nt: TGTGCCAGCAGGGGCGCAGGGTCGTTAGAGACCCAGTACTTC; CDR3aa: CASRGAGSLETQYF
v_gene: TRBV30; j_gene: TRBJ1-3; d_gene: TRBD1; abundance: NA; CDR3nt: TGTGCCTGGACAATACAGGGGGGAAACACCATATATTTT; CDR3aa: CAWTIQGGNTIYF
v_gene: TRBV4-1; j_gene: TRBJ2-3; d_gene: TRBD2; abundance: few; CDR3nt: TGCGCCAGCAGCCAAGGGGAGCTAGCGGCTAGCACAGATACGCAGTATTTT; CDR3aa: CASSQGELAASTDTQYF
v_gene: TRBV7-2; j_gene: TRBJ2-7; d_gene: NA; abundance: NA; CDR3nt: TGTGCCAGCAGCGAAACAGGGTACACCTACGAGCAGTACTTC; CDR3aa: CASSETGYTYEQYF
v_gene: TRBV2; j_gene: TRBJ1-2; d_gene: TRBD1; abundance: NA; CDR3nt: TGTGCCAGCAGTGAAGCGGCAGGGGGGTATGGCTACACCTTC; CDR3aa: CASSEAAGGYGYTF
v_gene: TRBV7-8; j_gene: TRBJ2-3; d_gene: NA; abundance: NA; CDR3nt: TGTGCCAGCAGCTTAATTGCCCTGAGGACAGATACGCAGTATTTT; CDR3aa: CASSLIALRTDTQYF